These 4 T cell receptor beta chains originate from one sample sequenced in a study of T cell responses to AZD1222 COVID-19 vaccine (dated by TCRdb to the early 2020s). The time point tag for this specimen amounts to: about 28 days (+/-7) after the second vaccine dose. The protocol used for the library was the immunoSEQ multiplex PCR assay. In its TCRdb copy, this immuneACCESS table keeps in-frame sequences only and misses some clones. Where compared with another copy, unresolved V genes explain less than half of these, and the others have no known cause. Present in this sample are about 150,000 clones, about nine tenths of which were seen just once. 3.5% to 4% of the sample belongs to the ten largest clones. The sequenced sample was peripheral blood, obtained 28 days after the second AZD1222 dose. These receptors were obtained from an adult who received the AZD1222 COVID-19 vaccine.

The chain joins TRBV29-1 to TRBJ1-4, with 7 positions matching TRBD1. This CDR3 region has 14 residues. Germline assignment: CDR1 SQVTM and CDR2 ANQGSEA. The trim removed 7 bases at V and 7 bases at J, leaving 12 bases unmatched. CDR3 loop: CSAKRQGGSEKLFF. CDR3 DNA: TGCAGCGCCAAACGACAGGGAGGATCTGAAAAACTGTTTTTT.

The J gene is TRBJ2-5, the V gene TRBV11-3; 8 nucleotides line up with TRBD1. Looked up from germline, CDR1 is SGHNT and CDR2 is YENEEA. This CDR3 spans 15 amino acids. V trimming: 4 bases; J trimming: 2 bases; junction bases outside the gene matches: 6. CDR3 sequence reads: CASSSRDRQQETQYF. CDR3 DNA: TGTGCCAGCAGCTCCCGGGACAGGCAGCAAGAGACCCAGTACTTC.

J is TRBJ1-2 and V is TRBV5-5, with D possibly being TRBD1 (6 bases). The CDR3 consists of 17 residues. Trimming took off 0 bases at V and 9 bases at J, with 24 bases between the two ends. Germline V lookup: CDR1 SGHKS, CDR2 YYEKEE (reference sequence). The CDR3 sequence: CASSLGQVTTLLSSYTF. As DNA, the CDR3 is TGTGCCAGCAGCTTGGGACAGGTTACCACACTCCTCTCTAGCTACACCTTC.

Only one count was recorded for this clone. This sequence joins TRBV5-1 and TRBJ1-1; TRBD1 matches at 9 bases. Trimming at V came to 3 bases and at J to 5 bases, leaving 11 bases not matched to a gene. CDR3 length equals 16 residues. The germline V gene encodes CDR1 SGHRS and CDR2 YFSETQ. CDR3 nucleotides: TGCGCCAGCAGCTCCACGCAGACAGGGGGATGGACTGAAGCTTTCTTT. As protein: CASSSTQTGGWTEAFF.